The 12 T cell receptor beta chains below were found in one sample sequenced in a study of T cell responses to AZD1222 COVID-19 vaccine. The data were produced by immunoSEQ multiplex PCR, yet TCRdb's version contains in-frame clones alone and is incomplete. The table has 90,000 to 150,000 clones, roughly nine tenths seen once. Sequences were derived from peripheral blood, sampled on day 0 of AZD1222 vaccination. The receptors come from an adult in good health.

The rearrangement links TRBV28 to TRBJ2-3, with 10 bases fitting TRBD1. Germline V lookup: CDR1 MDHEN, CDR2 SYDVKM. The CDR3 consists of 12 residues. J was trimmed by 6 bases and V by 6 bases; bases with no gene match: 0. CDR3: CASRGQGDTQYF. The CDR3 DNA follows: TGTGCCAGCAGGGGACAGGGGGATACGCAGTATTTT.

V and J are TRBV30 and TRBJ1-5, with unresolved D. V was pared by 1 base and J by 1 base, with 8 bases between. Germline lookup yields CDR1 GTSNPN and CDR2 SVGIG (reference sequence). This CDR3 comprises 14 residues. CDR3 amino acids: CAWSEGGSNQPQHF. DNA for the CDR3: TGTGCCTGGAGTGAAGGAGGGAGCAATCAGCCCCAGCATTTT.

The rearrangement links TRBV6-5 to TRBJ1-1, with a possible D match to TRBD1 (5 bases). V was shortened by 5 bases and J by 1 base, with 11 bases between the two germline ends. The V gene's germline CDR1 is MNHEY and CDR2 SVGAGI. This CDR3 spans 14 amino acids. CDR3: CASSLPGANTEAFF. CDR3 DNA sequence: TGTGCCAGCAGTCTCCCCGGGGCGAACACTGAAGCTTTCTTT.

The chain recombines TRBV10-3 with TRBJ2-7; tentatively, D is TRBD1 or TRBD2 (5 bases each). The CDR3 contains 12 residues. From germline, CDR1 is ENHRY and CDR2 SYGVKD. Trimming took 11 bases from V and 2 from J, leaving 13 bases between them. CDR3 loop: CAVRDGAYEQYF. Written as DNA, the CDR3 is TGTGCCGTCCGGGACGGCGCCTACGAGCAGTACTTC.

J is TRBJ1-6 and V is TRBV18; 12 nucleotides line up with TRBD1. The germline V gene encodes CDR1 KGHSH and CDR2 LQKENI. The CDR3 is 17 amino acids. V shed 3 bases and J 9 bases; nucleotides not matched to a gene: 9. DNA for the CDR3: TGTGCCAGCTCACCGGCCGGGACAGGGGGCCTAGGTTCACCCCTCCACTTT. This codes for CASSPAGTGGLGSPLHF.

The chain has TRBV5-1 and TRBJ1-4, with a tentative D call TRBD1 (6 bases). Looked up from germline, CDR1 is SGHRS and CDR2 is YFSETQ. Trimming shortened V by 5 bases and J by 5 bases, and 13 bases separated the two germline ends. The CDR3 totals 14 residues. CDR3 bases: TGCGCCAGCAGTGGTGGGGGACAAAATGAAAAACTGTTTTTT. This translates into CASSGGGQNEKLFF. The full variable domain, completed using reference TRBV5-1 and TRBJ1-4, is KAGVTQTPRYLIKTRGQQVTLSCSPISGHRSVSWYQQTPGQGLQFLFEYFSETQRNKGNFPGRFSGRQFSNSRSEMNVSTLELGDSALYLCASSGGGQNEKLFFGSGTQLSVL.

The rearrangement uses TRBV29-1 and TRBJ1-2; the D gene is possibly TRBD1 (5 bases). The germline CDR1 and CDR2 sequences are SQVTM and ANQGSEA. Trimming took off 3 bases at V and 5 bases at J, with 16 bases between the two ends. This CDR3 has 14 residues. Here the CDR3 reads CSVEGVKGGYGYTF. The CDR3 DNA is TGCAGCGTTGAGGGGGTCAAGGGCGGGTATGGCTACACCTTC.

The chain recombines TRBV5-1 with TRBJ2-7; 10 bases match TRBD2. Germline loops: CDR1 SGHRS, CDR2 YFSETQ. The CDR3 contains 16 residues. V was pared by 4 bases and J by 0 bases, with 7 bases of the junction left unmatched. The CDR3 DNA is TGCGCCAGCAGCCCGAGGGGGACTAGCGACTCCTACGAGCAGTACTTC. Its protein is CASSPRGTSDSYEQYF.

This chain joins TRBV19 and TRBJ2-6; D is uncertain. The length of the CDR3 is 18 residues. Trimming stripped 0 bases from V and 1 base from J, with 13 bases between. Germline V lookup: CDR1 LNHDA, CDR2 SQIVND (reference sequence). Here the CDR3 DNA reads TGTGCCAGTAGTATAGATCTAGGTGCTCGGTCTGGGGCCAACGTCCTGACTTTC. The encoded protein is CASSIDLGARSGANVLTF.

The V and J genes are TRBV28 and TRBJ1-1; tentatively, D is TRBD1 (5 bases). This CDR3 region has 13 residues. Germline loops: CDR1 MDHEN, CDR2 SYDVKM. V was cut by 8 bases and J by 5 bases, with 15 bases left in between. CDR3 protein: CASFSPGRTEAFF. CDR3 nucleotides: TGTGCCAGCTTCTCGCCAGGGAGGACTGAAGCTTTCTTT.

This sequence joins TRBV15 and TRBJ2-5; TRBD2 aligns across 13 bases. The CDR3 extends over 16 amino acids. CDR1 and CDR2 (germline): LNHNV, YYDKDF (reference sequence). V was pared by 1 base and J by 4 bases, with 3 bases of the junction left unmatched. CDR3 residues: CATSRGTSGSGETQYF. CDR3 DNA sequence: TGTGCCACCAGCAGAGGGACTAGCGGGAGTGGAGAGACCCAGTACTTC.

The DNA for the CDR3 is TGTGCCAGCAGTTTAGGGAGCGGGAGGAAGTACGAGCAGTACTTC. It translates to CASSLGSGRKYEQYF. This chain joins TRBV28 and TRBJ2-7; TRBD2 matches at 9 bases. Germline-derived CDR1 and CDR2 are MDHEN and SYDVKM. The CDR3 is 15 residues long. Trimming removed 2 bases from V and 4 bases from J; junction bases left unmatched: 6.